The 15 T cell receptor beta chains below all came from one sample that was sequenced in a study of T cell responses to AZD1222 COVID-19 vaccine (dated by TCRdb to the early 2020s). The sample's time point label is to be understood as: baseline before first vaccination. Library preparation was by the immunoSEQ multiplex PCR assay. TCRdb holds this immuneACCESS table with in-frame rearrangements only. Some clones are missing; in checked studies, unresolved V genes explain under half, and the rest has no known cause. For this sample the table gives around 63,000 clones, of which 85% were detected only once. The ten top clones hold approximately 19% of the sample. Here the sequenced sample was peripheral blood, taken on day 0 of AZD1222 vaccination. Every receptor here comes from an adult in good health.

V is TRBV23-1 and J is TRBJ2-3; either TRBD1 or TRBD2 may supply D (5 bases each). TRBV23-1 is reported as an ORF; its role is uncertain. The V and J ends lost 8 bases and 2 bases respectively, with 17 bases between them. The CDR3 spans 15 residues. CDR3 bases: TGCGCCAGCGGCCCCCAGGGAGCATCCACAGATACGCAGTATTTT. It specifies CASGPQGASTDTQYF.

The rearrangement joins TRBV5-1 to TRBJ2-2; no clear D gene. Trimming cost V 6 bases and J 0 bases, with 12 bases left between them. Germline V gene sequence: CDR1 SGHRS, CDR2 YFSETQ. CDR3 length: 15 residues. CDR3 DNA sequence: TGCGCCAGCACCCGAATCGGCGCGAACACCGGGGAGCTGTTTTTT. Amino acids: CASTRIGANTGELFF.

This clone appeared a single time. The chain employs TRBV6-2 or TRBV6-3 and TRBJ1-2; D perhaps matches TRBD1 (6 bases). The CDR3 covers 13 residues. CDR1 MNHEY and CDR2 SVGEGT come from the germline V gene. The V and J ends lost 5 bases and 6 bases respectively, with 13 bases between them. CDR3 protein: CASSPRTANGYTF. In DNA form, the CDR3 reads TGTGCCAGCAGTCCCCGGACAGCTAATGGCTACACCTTC.

This sequence joins TRBV5-1 and TRBJ2-1; D gene uncertain. CDR3 length: 13 amino acids. The ends were cut back, 2 bases at V and 7 bases at J, with 10 bases in the middle. Germline V gene sequence: CDR1 SGHRS, CDR2 YFSETQ. The CDR3 sequence is CASSFTDWNEQFF. CDR3 in DNA: TGCGCCAGCAGCTTTACAGACTGGAATGAGCAGTTCTTC.

This sequence joins TRBV6-5 and TRBJ1-6; 8 bases are shared with TRBD1. Germline CDR1 reads MNHEY; CDR2 reads SVGAGI. V was clipped by 8 bases and J by 6 bases; unmatched bases: 9. The length of the CDR3 is 15 residues. CDR3 nucleotides: TGTGCCAGCCTCGGACAGGGAGGGTTTAATTCACCCCTCCACTTT. Encoded protein: CASLGQGGFNSPLHF.

The chain joins TRBV5-4 to TRBJ2-1; tentative D call: TRBD1 (6 bases). The ends were cut back, 4 bases at V and 7 bases at J, with 12 bases in the middle. Germline-derived CDR1 and CDR2 are SGHNT and YYREEE (reference sequence). The CDR3 sequence is 13 residues long. CDR3 region: CASSRQDPNEQFF. The CDR3 coding sequence is TGTGCCAGCAGCCGACAGGATCCTAATGAGCAGTTCTTC.

The chain joins TRBV19 to TRBJ1-5; D unresolved. With 5 bases removed from V and 8 bases from J, the gap between germline ends came to 7 bases. The CDR3 has 11 residues. CDR1 and CDR2 from the germline V gene are LNHDA and SQIVND (reference sequence). The CDR3: CASSAGKPQHF. CDR3 bases: TGTGCCAGTAGTGCTGGGAAGCCCCAGCATTTT.

V usage is TRBV12-5 and J usage is TRBJ1-1; D remains ambiguous. Per germline, CDR1 LGHNT and CDR2 FRNRAP. This CDR3 spans 13 amino acids. V was pared by 2 bases and J by 0 bases, with 4 bases between. For the CDR3, the DNA is TGTGCTAGTGGTTTGACACTGAACACTGAAGCTTTCTTT. Its protein is CASGLTLNTEAFF.

The chain links TRBV30 to TRBJ1-2; 7 bases are shared with TRBD1. The junction had 7 bases not matched to a gene; V was cut back by 2 bases and J by 4 bases. The CDR3 consists of 14 residues. Germline values: CDR1 GTSNPN, CDR2 SVGIG (reference sequence). This CDR3 is CAWSRDSLAYGYTF. In DNA form, the CDR3 reads TGTGCCTGGAGTCGGGACAGCTTGGCCTATGGCTACACCTTC. Drawing the rest from reference TRBV30 and TRBJ1-2, the complete variable domain is SQTIHQWPATLVQPVGSPLSLECTVEGTSNPNLYWYRQAAGRGLQLLFYSVGIGQISSEVPQNLSASRPQDRQFILSSKKLLLSDSGFYLCAWSRDSLAYGYTFGSGTRLTVV.

The V gene is TRBV9, the J gene TRBJ2-3, with D perhaps TRBD1 or TRBD2 (5 bases each). CDR3 length equals 15 residues. Trimming cost V 0 bases and J 6 bases, with 14 bases left between them. CDR1 is SGDLS and CDR2 is YYNGEE in the germline V gene. The CDR3 DNA reads TGTGCCAGCAGCGTAGGGGACGCCGGGGTGGATACGCAGTATTTT. It is translated as CASSVGDAGVDTQYF. Based on the CDR3 plus reference TRBV9 and TRBJ2-3, the full variable domain is DSGVTQTPKHLITATGQRVTLRCSPRSGDLSVYWYQQSLDQGLQFLIQYYNGEERAKGNILERFSAQQFPDLHSELNLSSLELGDSALYFCASSVGDAGVDTQYFGPGTRLTVL.

The chain combines TRBV6-5 with TRBJ1-1; 8 bases are shared with TRBD1. Germline V CDR1 and CDR2: MNHEY, SVGAGI. The CDR3 totals 15 residues. The junction had 8 bases not matched to a gene; V was cut back by 0 bases and J by 8 bases. CDR3 nucleotide sequence: TGTGCCAGCAGTTACTCGGGCAGGGGGCTGTCGGAAGCTTTCTTT. Protein sequence: CASSYSGRGLSEAFF.

This clone was seen more than once but under ten times. The CDR3 spells CASSQPGSSNTEAFF. DNA of the CDR3: TGTGCCAGCAGCCAACCGGGTTCGTCGAACACTGAAGCTTTCTTT. The chain carries TRBV4-2 and TRBJ1-1; no clear D gene. CDR3 length: 15 residues. Germline CDR1 LGHNA, CDR2 YNFKEQ. V was clipped by 2 bases and J by 1 base, with 11 bases between them.

The chain uses TRBV9 and TRBJ2-1; no reliable D call. This CDR3 has 12 residues. Trimming took off 3 bases at V and 6 bases at J, with 7 bases between the two ends. CDR1 and CDR2 from the germline V gene are SGDLS and YYNGEE. The CDR3 DNA follows: TGTGCCAGCAGCGAACAGTTCAATGAGCAGTTCTTC. Protein sequence: CASSEQFNEQFF.

This chain links TRBV3-1 (or the pseudogene TRBV3-2) with TRBJ2-1; no reliable D call. Trimming took 5 bases from V and 3 from J, leaving 20 bases between them. The CDR3 runs to 17 residues. Germline V CDR1 and CDR2: LGHDT, YNNKEL (reference sequence). In DNA form, the CDR3 reads TGTGCCAGCAGCTCTCACATCATTGCCAAAGGCTACAATGAGCAGTTCTTC. Protein product: CASSSHIIAKGYNEQFF.

The rearrangement links TRBV19 to TRBJ2-3, with D possibly being TRBD2 (6 bases). The V gene's germline CDR1 is LNHDA and CDR2 SQIVND (reference sequence). The V end was cut by 0 bases, the J end by 4 bases, with 11 bases between. This CDR3 is 15 amino acids long. CDR3 sequence reads: CASSIDGGGPDTQYF. In nucleotides, the CDR3 is TGTGCCAGTAGTATAGACGGGGGAGGTCCAGATACGCAGTATTTT.